This TCR beta chain was obtained from a study of graft-versus-host responses after intestinal transplantation. Study as a whole: All recipients were given anti-thymocyte globulin induction, and tacrolimus and steroids were then administered for three to four years. Study-level results: Early post-transplant declines in HvG were associated with peak levels of circulating GvH clones. Allografts of one patient group, those with graft-donor T cell macrochimerism, had high graft-versus-host to host-versus-graft clonal ratios. Recipient marrow showed GvH clones, some seen first in ileum or blood.

Generated by immunoSEQ multiplex PCR, the TCRdb table keeps only in-frame clones and is missing some. This table has around 99,000 clones, about nine tenths appearing once. The CDR3 consists of 14 residues. Per the germline V gene, CDR1 is SGHRS and CDR2 is YFSETQ. With 1 base removed from V and 1 base from J, the gap between germline ends came to 8 bases. Remarks on this clone: Its specificity is not known.

Sequences were derived from unstimulated CD4+ T cells sorted from spleen or lymph node cells, sampled before transplant. The TCR sequence derives from a human donor who was the organ donor for an intestinal transplant. The V call is TRBV5-1, the J call TRBJ2-5; D ambiguous. The CDR3 coding sequence is TGCGCCAGCAGCTTGTCAGGCATCCAAGAGACCCAGTACTTC. It specifies CASSLSGIQETQYF.